This TCR beta chain was retrieved from a study of T cell responses to AZD1222 COVID-19 vaccine. Only in-frame clones appear in the TCRdb table, and some are missing; sequencing was by immunoSEQ multiplex PCR. The sample has 75,000 to 100,000 clones, around 90% seen once. Study-wide results and caveats: Of spike-specific TCRs, nearly half reportedly target regions left unmutated in variants. There were mostly white British donors and more females than males, and clonal diversity was possibly underestimated. Spike was spanned by vaccine-associated CD4 TCRs, with dominance at 160-218 and 743-854. Only five to seven AZD1222 recipients tested seropositive at baseline.

The CDR3 has 13 amino acids. Losses at the gene ends were 3 bases for V and 3 bases for J; bases not matched to a gene: 4. Germline values: CDR1 DFQATT, CDR2 SNEGSKA (reference sequence). As regards this clone: Its matching antigen is unknown.

The material sequenced was peripheral blood, taken on day 0 of AZD1222 vaccination. The TCR was taken from an adult in good health. This chain joins TRBV20-1 and TRBJ2-7; 8 nucleotides match TRBD1. CDR3 bases: TGCAGTGCTAGTCAGGGGGCGCGCTACGAGCAGTACTTC. This codes for CSASQGARYEQYF.